Sequencing of this T cell receptor beta chain was carried out in a study of CD8 T cells in Susac syndrome. The sequenced target, TCR beta, came from blood CD8+ and CD4+ T cells. The multiple sclerosis controls comprised treatment-naive patients whose relapsing-remitting disease was stable or active. Purification of the CD8+ and CD4+ T cells relied on negative isolation, and TEMRA cells underwent FACS enrichment. The RNA, about 0.5 to 1 ug, was put through reverse transcription using random hexamers. Amplification of TCR beta CDR3 by immunoSEQ multiplex PCR spanned 54 Vbeta and 13 Jbeta. MiXCR, run by TCRdb on the immunoSEQ multiplex PCR reads, gives a single entry per CDR3 protein. The table shows 200,000 to 250,000 distinct CDR3 sequences, with roughly nine tenths occurring only once. The sequencing sample was made of CD8+ T cells from PBMCs. The TCR originated in a human donor with multiple sclerosis.

Written as DNA, the CDR3 is TGTGCCAGCACCCACAGTCCCGATGGGACTGAAGCTTTCTTT. As protein: CASTHSPDGTEAFF. The rearrangement uses TRBV12-3 or TRBV12-4 and TRBJ1-1; D remains ambiguous. V was trimmed by 7 bases and J by 5 bases, leaving 17 bases between them. This CDR3 contains 14 residues.